This TCR beta chain is drawn from a study of T cells in Graves' hyperthyroidism and ophthalmopathy (dated by TCRdb to about 2019). About the study as a whole: To identify TCR V-J signatures that set the groups apart, the researchers used a discovery cohort of roughly 100 patients, made up of fewer than 50 with Graves' ophthalmopathy and about 60 with stable Graves' hyperthyroidism. An independent validation cohort of some 18 hyperthyroidism patients and about 16 patients who later progressed to ophthalmopathy tested prospective prediction of ophthalmopathy. The approximately 100 discovery patients were randomly divided into training and test sets at a 7:3 ratio. In six Graves' hyperthyroidism patients, the study also compared T-cell repertoires from thyroid tissue with T-cell repertoires from blood. Following sampling, methimazole starting at 30 mg daily was given to hyperthyroidism patients, and high-dose intravenous methylprednisolone was given to ophthalmopathy patients. According to the paper, TCR Vbeta CDR3 sequencing was carried out on over 130 peripheral blood samples, which came from under 50 ophthalmopathy, about 75 hyperthyroidism and roughly 17 progressor patients. Paper-wide results and their limitations: A 13 V-J signature model separated ophthalmopathy from stable hyperthyroidism, with approximately 86% sensitivity and 81% to 83% specificity in cross-validation and 80%/75% in testing. Most expanded thyroid clonotypes (frequency above 0.001) were also detected in blood, suggesting blood repertoires may reflect thyroid immune responses. In validation, the model predicted progression to ophthalmopathy with 55% to 71% sensitivity and 72.22% specificity, a median of approximately 6.5 months before onset. Sample size was not statistically predetermined, and investigators were not blinded to group allocation.

This clonotype has only a few counts. This receptor's antigen is unknown. It has no much larger one-base neighbor in the sample; base qualities were not kept. The study excluded patients with uncontrolled infections, other autoimmune diseases, pregnancy or lactation. Diagnoses relied on clinical symptoms, serum thyroxine and TRAb, thyroid ultrasound and orbital computed tomography. Total RNA was extracted using Trizol reagent, and RNA quality was assessed on an Agilent 2100 Bioanalyzer. The TCR beta CDR3 regions were amplified from the RNA transcripts. The first round of RT-PCR for the TCR CDR3 was performed with the HTBI primer set and the Qiagen OneStep RT-PCR kit. A second multiplex PCR round built the libraries, followed by size selection and purification. Libraries were sequenced paired-end with 100 bp reads on an Illumina HiSeq2000. Per the source publication's procedure: SOAPnuke was used to process the raw data, removing reads that contained adapters or uncalled bases, had a mean Phred below 15, or lacked an exact match to the constant primer or identifier. High-quality paired reads were merged with COPE v1.2.5, and unique nucleotide sequences were defined as clonotypes. MiTCR v1.1 was used to align the clonotypes against IMGT TRBV, TRBD and TRBJ reference segments. Only V-J combinations with frequency above 0.0001, covering roughly 99% of repertoires, were analysed. The TCS score was defined as F50 (clonal expansion) divided by E x V (chaos), with BLOSUM62-based TCRdist calculated between CDR3 peptides within each V-J. Welch's t-statistics and random forest reduced around 520 V-J features to 13, which were used in a naive Bayes classifier (R e1071). The Morisita-Horn index was used to measure how similar the thyroid and blood repertoires were. TCRdb itself trimmed the public reads at Q25 with fastp, ran MiXCR and retained productive beta chains. Here each entry gathers all rows of one CDR3 protein and keeps the most common genes and DNA. The authors' filters were not applied to this entry. The sample table lists roughly 570,000 distinct CDR3 sequences, 46% of them with a count of one. The ten most abundant clones make up under 20% of the sample.

The origin of this receptor is an adult woman with Graves' disease, either hyperthyroidism or ophthalmopathy (not recorded which). Sequenced: peripheral blood or thyroid tissue (not recorded which).

DNA sequence: TGTGCCATCAGTGGGGACAGGGGAGCCTATGGCTACACCTTC. This encodes CAISGDRGAYGYTF. This sequence uses TRBV10-3 and TRBJ1-2; TRBD1 aligns with 10 central bases. The CDR1 and CDR2 encoded by the germline V gene are ENHRY and SYGVKD. The cysteine opens and the phenylalanine closes a CDR3 of 14 amino acids. The sequence is cut down to CDR3 DNA, 42 bases in frame from base 1. V is trimmed back by 4 bases and J by 4 bases, and the junction contains 3 bases that no gene match accounts for.